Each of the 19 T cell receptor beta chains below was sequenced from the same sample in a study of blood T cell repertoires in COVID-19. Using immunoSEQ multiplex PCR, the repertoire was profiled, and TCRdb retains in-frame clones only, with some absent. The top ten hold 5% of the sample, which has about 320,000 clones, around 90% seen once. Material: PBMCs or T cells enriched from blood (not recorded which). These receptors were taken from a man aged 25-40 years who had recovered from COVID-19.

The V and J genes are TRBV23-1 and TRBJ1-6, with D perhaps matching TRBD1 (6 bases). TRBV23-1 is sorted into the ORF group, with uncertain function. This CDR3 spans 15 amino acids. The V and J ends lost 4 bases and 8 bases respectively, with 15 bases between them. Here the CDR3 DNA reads TGCGCCAGCAGTCCCCAGGGGTCAGAAGATTCACCCCTCCACTTT. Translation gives CASSPQGSEDSPLHF.

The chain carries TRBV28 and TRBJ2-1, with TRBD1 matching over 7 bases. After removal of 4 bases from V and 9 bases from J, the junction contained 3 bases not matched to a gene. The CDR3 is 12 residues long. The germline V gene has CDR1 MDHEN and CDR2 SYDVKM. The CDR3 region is CASSSRGLEQFF. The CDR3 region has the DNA TGTGCCAGCAGTTCAAGGGGGCTTGAGCAGTTCTTC. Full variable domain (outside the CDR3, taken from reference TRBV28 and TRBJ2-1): DVKVTQSSRYLVKRTGEKVFLECVQDMDHENMFWYRQDPGLGLRLIYFSYDVKMKEKGDIPEGYSVSREKKERFSLILESASTNQTSMYLCASSSRGLEQFFGPGTRLTVL.

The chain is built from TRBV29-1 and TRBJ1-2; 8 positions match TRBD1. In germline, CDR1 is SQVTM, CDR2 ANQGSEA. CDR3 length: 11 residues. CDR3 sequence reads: CRVQGDYGYTF. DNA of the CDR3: TGCAGAGTACAGGGGGACTATGGCTACACCTTC.

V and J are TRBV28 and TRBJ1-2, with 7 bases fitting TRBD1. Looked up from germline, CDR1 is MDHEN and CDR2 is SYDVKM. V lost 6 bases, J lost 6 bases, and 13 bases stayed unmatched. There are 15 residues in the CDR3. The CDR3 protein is CASSQTRGEVHGYTF. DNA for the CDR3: TGTGCCAGCAGCCAGACCAGGGGGGAGGTTCATGGCTACACCTTC.

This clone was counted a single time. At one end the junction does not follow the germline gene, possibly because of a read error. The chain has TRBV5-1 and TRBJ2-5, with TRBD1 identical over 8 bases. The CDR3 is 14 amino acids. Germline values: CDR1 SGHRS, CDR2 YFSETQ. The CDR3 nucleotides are TGCGCCAGCAGTTTGGACAGGGCGTGGGAGACCCAGTACTTC. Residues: CASSLDRAWETQYF.

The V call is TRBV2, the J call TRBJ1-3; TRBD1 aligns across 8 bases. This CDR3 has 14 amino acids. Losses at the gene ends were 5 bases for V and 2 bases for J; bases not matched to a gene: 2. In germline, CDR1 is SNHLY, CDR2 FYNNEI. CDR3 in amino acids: CASSPDRAGNTIYF. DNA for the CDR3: TGTGCCAGCAGTCCGGACAGGGCTGGAAACACCATATATTTT.

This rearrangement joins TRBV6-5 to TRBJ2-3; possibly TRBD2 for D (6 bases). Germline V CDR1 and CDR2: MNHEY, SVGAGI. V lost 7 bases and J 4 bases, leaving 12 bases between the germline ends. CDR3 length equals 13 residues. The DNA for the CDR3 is TGTGCCAGCACCCCTGGCGGGGCAGATACGCAGTATTTT. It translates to CASTPGGADTQYF.

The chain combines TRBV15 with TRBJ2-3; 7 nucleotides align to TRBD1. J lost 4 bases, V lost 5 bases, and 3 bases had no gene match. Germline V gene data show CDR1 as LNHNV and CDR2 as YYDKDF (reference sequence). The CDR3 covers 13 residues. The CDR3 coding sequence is TGTGCCACCAGCGCCGGGACAGCAGATACGCAGTATTTT. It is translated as CATSAGTADTQYF.

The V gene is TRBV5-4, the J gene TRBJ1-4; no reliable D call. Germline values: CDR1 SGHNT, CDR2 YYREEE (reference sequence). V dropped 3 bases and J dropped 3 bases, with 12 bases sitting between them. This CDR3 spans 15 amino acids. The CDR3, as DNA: TGTGCCAGCAGCTCCTCCGGGGTTTCTAATGAAAAACTGTTTTTT. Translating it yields CASSSSGVSNEKLFF. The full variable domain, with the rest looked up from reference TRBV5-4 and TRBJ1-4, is ETGVTQSPTHLIKTRGQQVTLRCSSQSGHNTVSWYQQALGQGPQFIFQYYREEENGRGNFPPRFSGLQFPNYSSELNVNALELDDSALYLCASSSSGVSNEKLFFGSGTQLSVL.

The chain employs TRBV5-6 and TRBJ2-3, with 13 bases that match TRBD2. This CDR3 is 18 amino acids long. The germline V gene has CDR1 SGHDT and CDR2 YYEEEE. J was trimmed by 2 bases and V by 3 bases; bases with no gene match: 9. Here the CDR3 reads CASSSGTSGNGFTDTQYF. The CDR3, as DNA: TGTGCCAGCAGCTCCGGGACTAGCGGGAATGGGTTCACAGATACGCAGTATTTT.

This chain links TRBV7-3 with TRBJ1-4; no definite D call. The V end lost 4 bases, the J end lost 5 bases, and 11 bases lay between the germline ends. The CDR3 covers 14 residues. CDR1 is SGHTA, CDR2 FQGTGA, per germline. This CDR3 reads CASSSRRSNEKLFF. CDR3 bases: TGTGCCAGCAGCTCCCGACGGAGCAATGAAAAACTGTTTTTT.

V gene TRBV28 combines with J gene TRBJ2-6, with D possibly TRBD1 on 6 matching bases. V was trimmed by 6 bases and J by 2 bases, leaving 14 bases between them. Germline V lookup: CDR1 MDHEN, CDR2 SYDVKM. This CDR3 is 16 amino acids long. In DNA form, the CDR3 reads TGTGCCAGCAGCGACGACAGGCCCACTGGGGCCAACGTCCTGACTTTC. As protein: CASSDDRPTGANVLTF.

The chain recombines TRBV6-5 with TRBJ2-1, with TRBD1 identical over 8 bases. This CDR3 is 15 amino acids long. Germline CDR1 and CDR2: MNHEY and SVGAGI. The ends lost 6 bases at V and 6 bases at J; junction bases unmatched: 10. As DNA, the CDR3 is TGTGCCAGCAGCCTCGGACAGGGAAGGTTCAATGAGCAGTTCTTC. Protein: CASSLGQGRFNEQFF.

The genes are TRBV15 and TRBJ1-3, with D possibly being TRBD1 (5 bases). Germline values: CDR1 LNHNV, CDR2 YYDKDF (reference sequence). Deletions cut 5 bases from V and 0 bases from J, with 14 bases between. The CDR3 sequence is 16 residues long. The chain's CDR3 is CATSSRQTDSGNTIYF. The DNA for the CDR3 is TGTGCCACCAGCTCCAGACAGACCGACTCTGGAAACACCATATATTTT.

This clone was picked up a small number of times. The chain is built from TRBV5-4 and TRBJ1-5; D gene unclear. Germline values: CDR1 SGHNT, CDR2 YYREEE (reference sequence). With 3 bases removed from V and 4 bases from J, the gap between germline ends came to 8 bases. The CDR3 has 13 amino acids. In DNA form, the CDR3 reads TGTGCCAGCAGCTCGAGCCCGAATCAGCCCCAGCATTTT. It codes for CASSSSPNQPQHF.

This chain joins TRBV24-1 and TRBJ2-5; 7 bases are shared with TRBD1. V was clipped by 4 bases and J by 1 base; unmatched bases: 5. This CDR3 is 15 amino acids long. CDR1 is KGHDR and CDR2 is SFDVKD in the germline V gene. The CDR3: CATSDQGQSQETQYF. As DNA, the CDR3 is TGTGCCACCAGTGACCAGGGACAGAGCCAAGAGACCCAGTACTTC.

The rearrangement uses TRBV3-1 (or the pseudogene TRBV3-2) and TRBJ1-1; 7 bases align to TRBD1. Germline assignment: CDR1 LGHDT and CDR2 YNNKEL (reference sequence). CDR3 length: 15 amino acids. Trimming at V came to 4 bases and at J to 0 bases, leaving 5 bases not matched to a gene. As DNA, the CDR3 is TGTGCCAGCAGCCCAGGGGGTAAGCTGAACACTGAAGCTTTCTTT. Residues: CASSPGGKLNTEAFF.

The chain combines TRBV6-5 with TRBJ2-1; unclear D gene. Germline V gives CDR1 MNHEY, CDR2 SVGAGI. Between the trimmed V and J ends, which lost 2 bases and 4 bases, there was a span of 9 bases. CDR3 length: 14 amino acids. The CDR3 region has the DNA TGTGCCAGCAGTTACACACAGAAATACAATGAGCAGTTCTTC. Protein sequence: CASSYTQKYNEQFF.

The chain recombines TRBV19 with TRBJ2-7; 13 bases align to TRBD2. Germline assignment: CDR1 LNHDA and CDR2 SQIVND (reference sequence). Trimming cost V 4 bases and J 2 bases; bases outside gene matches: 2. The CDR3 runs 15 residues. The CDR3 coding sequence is TGTGCCAGTAGTAGGACTAGCGGGGGTACCTACGAGCAGTACTTC. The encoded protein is CASSRTSGGTYEQYF.